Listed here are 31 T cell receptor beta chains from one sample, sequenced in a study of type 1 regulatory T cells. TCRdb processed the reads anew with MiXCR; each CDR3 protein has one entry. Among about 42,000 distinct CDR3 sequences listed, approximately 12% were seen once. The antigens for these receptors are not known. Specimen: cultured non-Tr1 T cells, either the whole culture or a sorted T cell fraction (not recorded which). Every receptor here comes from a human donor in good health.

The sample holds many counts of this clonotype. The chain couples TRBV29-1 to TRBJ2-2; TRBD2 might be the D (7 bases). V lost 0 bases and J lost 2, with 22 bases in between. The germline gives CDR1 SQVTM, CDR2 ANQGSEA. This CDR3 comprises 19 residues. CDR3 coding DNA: TGCAGCGTTGAAGATGACGCTGGCACGGGGGGCGGAAACACCGGGGAGCTGTTTTTT. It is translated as CSVEDDAGTGGGNTGELFF.

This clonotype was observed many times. The DNA of the CDR3 is TGTGCCAGCAGCCTGCCGGGACGGGAGAAGTACTTC. This translates into CASSLPGREKYF. The chain joins TRBV25-1 to TRBJ2-7; tentatively, D is TRBD2 (6 bases). Per germline, CDR1 MGHDK and CDR2 SYGVNS. This CDR3 has 12 residues. The V and J ends lost 6 bases and 11 bases respectively, with 17 bases between them.

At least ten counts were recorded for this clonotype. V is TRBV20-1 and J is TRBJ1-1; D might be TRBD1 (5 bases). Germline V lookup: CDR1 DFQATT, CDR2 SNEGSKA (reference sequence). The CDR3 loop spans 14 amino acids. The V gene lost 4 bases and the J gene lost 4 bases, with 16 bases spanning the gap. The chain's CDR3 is CSANARQGITEAFF. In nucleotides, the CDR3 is TGCAGTGCTAACGCGCGGCAGGGAATCACTGAAGCTTTCTTT.

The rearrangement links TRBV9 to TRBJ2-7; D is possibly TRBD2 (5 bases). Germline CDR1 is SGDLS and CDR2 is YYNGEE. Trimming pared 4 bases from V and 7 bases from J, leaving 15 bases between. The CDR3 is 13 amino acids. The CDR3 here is CASSLQEGWEQYF. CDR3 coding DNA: TGTGCCAGCAGCCTCCAAGAGGGTTGGGAGCAGTACTTC.

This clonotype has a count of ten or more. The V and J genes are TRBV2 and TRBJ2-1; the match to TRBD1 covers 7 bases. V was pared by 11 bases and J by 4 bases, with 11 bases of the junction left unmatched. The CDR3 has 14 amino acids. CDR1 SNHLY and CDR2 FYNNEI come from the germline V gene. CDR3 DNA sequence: TGTGCCCGGAAGGCCACAGGGGAATACAATGAGCAGTTCTTC. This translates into CARKATGEYNEQFF.

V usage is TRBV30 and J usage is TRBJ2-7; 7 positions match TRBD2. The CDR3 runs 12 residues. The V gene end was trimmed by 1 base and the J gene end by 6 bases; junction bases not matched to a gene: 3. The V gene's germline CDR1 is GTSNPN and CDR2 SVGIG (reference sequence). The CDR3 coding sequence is TGTGCCTGGAGTGCGGGAGGCTTCGAGCAGTACTTC. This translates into CAWSAGGFEQYF.

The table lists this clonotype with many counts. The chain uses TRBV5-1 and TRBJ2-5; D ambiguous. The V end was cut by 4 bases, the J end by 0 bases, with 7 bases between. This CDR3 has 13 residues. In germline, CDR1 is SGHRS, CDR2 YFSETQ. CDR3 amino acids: CASSPDNQETQYF. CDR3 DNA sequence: TGCGCCAGCAGCCCAGACAACCAAGAGACCCAGTACTTC.

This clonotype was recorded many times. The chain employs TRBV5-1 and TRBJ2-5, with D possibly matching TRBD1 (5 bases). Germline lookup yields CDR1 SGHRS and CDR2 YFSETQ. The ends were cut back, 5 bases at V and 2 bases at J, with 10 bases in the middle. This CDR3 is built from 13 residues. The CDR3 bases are TGCGCCAGCAGAGAGGCAGGGCAAGAGACCCAGTACTTC. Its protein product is CASREAGQETQYF.

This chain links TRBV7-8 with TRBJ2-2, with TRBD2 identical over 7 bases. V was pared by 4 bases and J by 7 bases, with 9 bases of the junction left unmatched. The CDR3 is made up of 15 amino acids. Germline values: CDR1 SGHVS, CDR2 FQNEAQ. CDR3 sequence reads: CASSSSGRAFGELFF. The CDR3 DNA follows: TGTGCCAGCAGCTCGAGTGGGAGGGCCTTCGGGGAGCTGTTTTTT. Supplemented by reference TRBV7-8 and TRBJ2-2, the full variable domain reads GAGVSQSPRYKVAKRGQDVALRCDPISGHVSLFWYQQALGQGPEFLTYFQNEAQLDKSGLPSDRFFAERPEGSVSTLKIQRTQQEDSAVYLCASSSSGRAFGELFFGEGSRLTVL.

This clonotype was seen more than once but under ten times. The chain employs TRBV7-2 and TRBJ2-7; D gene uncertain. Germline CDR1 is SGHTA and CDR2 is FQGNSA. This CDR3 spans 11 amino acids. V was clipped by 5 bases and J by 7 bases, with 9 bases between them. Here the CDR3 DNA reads TGTGCCAGCAGCCCCGGCGTGGAGCAGTACTTC. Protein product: CASSPGVEQYF.

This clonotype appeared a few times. The CDR3 sequence: CASREVNQPQHF. The CDR3 DNA is TGTGCCAGCCGCGAGGTCAATCAGCCCCAGCATTTT. The genes are TRBV6-1 and TRBJ1-5; D call uncertain. The CDR3 is made up of 12 amino acids. The V and J ends lost 8 bases and 3 bases respectively, with 8 bases between them. Germline CDR1 MNHNS, CDR2 SASEGT.

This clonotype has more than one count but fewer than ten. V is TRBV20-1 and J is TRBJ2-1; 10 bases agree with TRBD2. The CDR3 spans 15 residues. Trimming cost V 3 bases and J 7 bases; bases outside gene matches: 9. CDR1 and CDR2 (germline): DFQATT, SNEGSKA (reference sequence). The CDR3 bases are TGCAGTGCTAGTGCTCCTAGCGGGAGCGGGAATGAGCAGTTCTTC. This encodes CSASAPSGSGNEQFF.

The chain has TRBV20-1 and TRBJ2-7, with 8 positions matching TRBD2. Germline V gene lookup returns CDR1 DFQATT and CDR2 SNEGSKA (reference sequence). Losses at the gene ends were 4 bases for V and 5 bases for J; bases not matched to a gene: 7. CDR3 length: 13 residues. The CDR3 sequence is CSAKSGRAHEQYF. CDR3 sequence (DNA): TGCAGTGCTAAAAGCGGGAGAGCGCACGAGCAGTACTTC.

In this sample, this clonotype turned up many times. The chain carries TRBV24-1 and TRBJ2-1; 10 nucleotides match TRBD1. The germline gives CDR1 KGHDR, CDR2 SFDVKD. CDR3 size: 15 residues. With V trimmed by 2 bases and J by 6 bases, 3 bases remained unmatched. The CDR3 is CATSDSGTGVNEQFF. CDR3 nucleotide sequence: TGTGCCACCAGTGATTCCGGGACAGGGGTCAATGAGCAGTTCTTC.

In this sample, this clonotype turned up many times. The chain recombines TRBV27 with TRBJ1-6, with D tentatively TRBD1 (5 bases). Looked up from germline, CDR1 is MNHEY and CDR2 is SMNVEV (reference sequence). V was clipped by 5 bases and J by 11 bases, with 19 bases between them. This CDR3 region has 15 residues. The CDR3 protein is CASSPIQGRMPPLHF. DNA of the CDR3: TGTGCCAGCAGTCCAATTCAGGGTCGTATGCCACCCCTCCACTTT.

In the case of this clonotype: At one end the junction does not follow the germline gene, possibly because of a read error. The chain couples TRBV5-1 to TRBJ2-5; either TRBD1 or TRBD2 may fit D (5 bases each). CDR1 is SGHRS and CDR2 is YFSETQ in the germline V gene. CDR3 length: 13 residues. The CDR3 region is CASKLGDVETQYF. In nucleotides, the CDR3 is TGTGCCAGCAAACTCGGGGACGTGGAGACCCAGTACTTC.

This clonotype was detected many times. CDR3 in DNA: TGTGCCAGCAGTTTAGTGGAGGGCGCTGAAGCTTTCTTT. Protein product: CASSLVEGAEAFF. The V and J genes are TRBV12-3 or TRBV12-4 and TRBJ1-1; no firm D call. V dropped 1 base and J dropped 6 bases, with 9 bases sitting between them. CDR3 length: 13 amino acids.

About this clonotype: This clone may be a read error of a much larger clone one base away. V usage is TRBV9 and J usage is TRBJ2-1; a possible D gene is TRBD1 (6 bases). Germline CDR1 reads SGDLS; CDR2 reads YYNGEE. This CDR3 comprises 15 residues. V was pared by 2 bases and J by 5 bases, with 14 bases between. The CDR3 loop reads CASSVGQGKDNEQFF. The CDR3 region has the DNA TGTGCCAGCAGCGTCGGTCAGGGGAAGGACAATGAGCAGTTCTTC.

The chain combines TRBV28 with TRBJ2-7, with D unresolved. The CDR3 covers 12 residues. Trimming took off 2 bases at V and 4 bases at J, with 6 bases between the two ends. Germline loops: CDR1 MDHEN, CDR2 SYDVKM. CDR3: CASSLIGYEQYF. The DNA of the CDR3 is TGTGCCAGCAGTTTAATTGGGTACGAGCAGTACTTC.

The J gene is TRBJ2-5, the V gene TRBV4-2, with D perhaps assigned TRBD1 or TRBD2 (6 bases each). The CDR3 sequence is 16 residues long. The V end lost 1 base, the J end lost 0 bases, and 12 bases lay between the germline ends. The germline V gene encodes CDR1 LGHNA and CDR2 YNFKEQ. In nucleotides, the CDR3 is TGTGCCAGCAGCCAAGGGGTGGGGGGCCACCAAGAGACCCAGTACTTC. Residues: CASSQGVGGHQETQYF.

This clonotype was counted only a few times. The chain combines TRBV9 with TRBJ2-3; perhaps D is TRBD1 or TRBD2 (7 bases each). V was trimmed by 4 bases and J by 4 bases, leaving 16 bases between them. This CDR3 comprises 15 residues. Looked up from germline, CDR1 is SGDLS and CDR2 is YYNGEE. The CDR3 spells CASSPRGGTSDTQYF. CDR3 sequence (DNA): TGTGCCAGCAGCCCCAGGGGGGGCACGTCAGATACGCAGTATTTT.

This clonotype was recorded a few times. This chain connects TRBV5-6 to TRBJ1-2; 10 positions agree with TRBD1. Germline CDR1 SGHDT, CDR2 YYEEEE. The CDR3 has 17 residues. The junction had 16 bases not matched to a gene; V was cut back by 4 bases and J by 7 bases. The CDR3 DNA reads TGTGCCAGCAGCCAGGAGACTCTGGGACAGGGGATCGGTGGCTACACCTTC. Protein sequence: CASSQETLGQGIGGYTF.

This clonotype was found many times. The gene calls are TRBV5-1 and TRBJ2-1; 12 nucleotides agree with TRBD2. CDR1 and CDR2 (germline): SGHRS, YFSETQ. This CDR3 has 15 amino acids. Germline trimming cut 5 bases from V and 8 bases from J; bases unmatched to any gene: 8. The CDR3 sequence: CASRLAGGPVDEQFF. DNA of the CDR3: TGCGCCAGCAGGCTAGCGGGAGGGCCGGTCGATGAGCAGTTCTTC.

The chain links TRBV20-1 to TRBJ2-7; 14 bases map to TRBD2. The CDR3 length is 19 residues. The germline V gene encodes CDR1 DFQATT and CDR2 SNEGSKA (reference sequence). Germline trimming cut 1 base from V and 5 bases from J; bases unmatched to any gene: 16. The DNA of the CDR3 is TGCAGTGCTAGAGGCCCAGTTTCCCCCGGGACTAGCGGGGGCCACGAGCAGTACTTC. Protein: CSARGPVSPGTSGGHEQYF.

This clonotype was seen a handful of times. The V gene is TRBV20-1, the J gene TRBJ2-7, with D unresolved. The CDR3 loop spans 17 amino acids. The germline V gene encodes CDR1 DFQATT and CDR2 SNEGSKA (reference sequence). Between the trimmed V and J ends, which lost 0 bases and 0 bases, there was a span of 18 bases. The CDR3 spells CSARDLVFTRSSYEQYF. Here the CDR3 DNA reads TGCAGTGCTAGAGATCTTGTATTCACGAGGAGCTCCTACGAGCAGTACTTC.

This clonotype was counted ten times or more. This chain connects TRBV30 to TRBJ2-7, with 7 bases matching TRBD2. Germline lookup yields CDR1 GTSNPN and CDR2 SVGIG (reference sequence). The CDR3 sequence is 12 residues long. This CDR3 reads CSSGLSSYEQYF. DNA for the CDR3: TGTTCCTCGGGACTATCCTCCTACGAGCAGTACTTC.

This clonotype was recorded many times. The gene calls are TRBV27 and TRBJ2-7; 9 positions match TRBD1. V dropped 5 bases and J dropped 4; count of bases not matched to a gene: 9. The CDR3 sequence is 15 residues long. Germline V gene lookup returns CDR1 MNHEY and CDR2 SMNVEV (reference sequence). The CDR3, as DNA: TGTGCCAGCAGTAAAACCGGGACAGGGTGGTACGAGCAGTACTTC. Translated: CASSKTGTGWYEQYF.

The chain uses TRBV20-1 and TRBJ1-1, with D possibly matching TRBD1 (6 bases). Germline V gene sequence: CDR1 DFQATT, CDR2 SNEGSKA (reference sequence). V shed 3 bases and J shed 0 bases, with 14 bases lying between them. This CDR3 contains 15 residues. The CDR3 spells CSASRAGAMNTEAFF. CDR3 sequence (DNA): TGCAGTGCTAGTAGGGCAGGGGCCATGAACACTGAAGCTTTCTTT.

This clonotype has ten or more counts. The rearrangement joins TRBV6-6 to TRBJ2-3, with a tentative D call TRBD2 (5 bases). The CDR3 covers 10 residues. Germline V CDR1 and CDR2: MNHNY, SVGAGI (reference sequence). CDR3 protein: CARGPDTQYF. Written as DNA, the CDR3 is TGTGCTAGAGGGCCAGATACGCAGTATTTT.

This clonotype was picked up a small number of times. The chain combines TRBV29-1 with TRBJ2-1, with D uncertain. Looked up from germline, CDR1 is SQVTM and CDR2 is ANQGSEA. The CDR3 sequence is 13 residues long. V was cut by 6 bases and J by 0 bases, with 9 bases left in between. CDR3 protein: CSVPWYSYNEQFF. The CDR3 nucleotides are TGCAGCGTCCCATGGTACTCCTACAATGAGCAGTTCTTC.

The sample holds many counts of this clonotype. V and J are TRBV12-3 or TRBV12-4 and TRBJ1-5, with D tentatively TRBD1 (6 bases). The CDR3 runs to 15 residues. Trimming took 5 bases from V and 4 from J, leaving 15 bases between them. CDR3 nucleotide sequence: TGTGCCAGCAGTCGTGACCTCGGGACAAATCAGCCCCAGCATTTT. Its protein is CASSRDLGTNQPQHF.